A selection of T cell receptor beta chains follows, all from one sample in a study of graft-versus-host responses after intestinal transplantation. Sequencing used immunoSEQ multiplex PCR; TCRdb keeps in-frame clones, though not all of them. The sample has about 130,000 clones, over 90% seen once. No antigens are known for them. The sequencing used unstimulated CD4+ T cells sorted from spleen or lymph node cells, collected before intestinal transplant. These receptors all come from a human donor who received an intestinal transplant. Both conserved end residues are part of each CDR3. The D gene is left open where the match is weak. Clone size is given for some rows only: seen once, a few or many times, or a class if the clone is expanded.

>NA|NA|TRBJ1-1|TRBV19|15
TGTGCCAGTAGTATAGTGGAGGCCTTGAACACTGAAGCTTTCTTT
CASSIVEALNTEAFF
>NA|NA|TRBJ2-1|TRBV28|13
TGTGCCAGCAGTTTCTTACGGGACAATGAGCAGTTCTTC
CASSFLRDNEQFF
>few|NA|TRBJ1-1|TRBV28|11
TGTGCCAGCCGTTTGAACACTGAAGCTTTCTTT
CASRLNTEAFF
>NA|NA|TRBJ2-1|TRBV7-2|14
TGTGCCAGCAGCTTACACCGCTCCTACAATGAGCAGTTCTTC
CASSLHRSYNEQFF
>NA|NA|TRBJ2-7|TRBV2|13
TGTGCCAGCAGTTTAGGTGGAGTCCCCGAGCAGTACTTC
CASSLGGVPEQYF
>NA|NA|TRBJ1-5|TRBV2|18
TGTGCCAGCAGAAAGGGTCCAGGGACCTACGATAGCAATCAGCCCCAGCATTTT
CASRKGPGTYDSNQPQHF
>NA|TRBD2|TRBJ2-7|TRBV10-1|17
TGCGCCAGCAGTGAGTCCGTTAGGGCTAGCGGGAGGGGCGAGCAGTACTTC
CASSESVRASGRGEQYF
>NA|NA|TRBJ2-6|TRBV10-3|17
TGTGCCATCAGTGAAGTCTCTTCCAGGGCTGGGGCCAACGTCCTGACTTTC
CAISEVSSRAGANVLTF
>NA|TRBD1|TRBJ1-1|TRBV5-1|15
TGCGCCAGCAGCTGGGGACAGGGGCTGAACACTGAAGCTTTCTTT
CASSWGQGLNTEAFF
>NA|TRBD1|TRBJ2-1|TRBV5-4|15
TGTGCCAGCAGACCGCCGGGACAGGGAACGAATGAGCAGTTCTTC
CASRPPGQGTNEQFF
>NA|TRBD1|TRBJ1-2|TRBV11-2|13
TGTGCCAGCAGCCCGGGACAGCTCTATGGCTACACCTTC
CASSPGQLYGYTF
>NA|TRBD2|TRBJ2-1|TRBV7-9|15
TGTGCCAGCAGCCGGACTAGCGGGCCCAACAATGAGCAGTTCTTC
CASSRTSGPNNEQFF
>NA|NA|TRBJ2-1|TRBV6-1|13
TGTGCCAGCAGTGTCGGGTACCGAGGTAGGCAGTTCTTC
CASSVGYRGRQFF
>NA|NA|TRBJ1-5|TRBV6-5|16
TGTGCCAGCAGTTATATCTGGACGGACGGGGTCAAGCCCCAGCATTTT
CASSYIWTDGVKPQHF
>NA|NA|TRBJ1-1|TRBV28|13
TGTGCCAGCAGTTCCCGACAGGCCCCCAAGGCTTTCTTT
CASSSRQAPKAFF
>NA|NA|TRBJ1-1|TRBV28|15
TGTGCCAGCAGCCCCAATTGGAACATGAACACTGAAGCTTTCTTT
CASSPNWNMNTEAFF
>NA|TRBD1|TRBJ2-7|TRBV6-1|17
TGTGCCAGCAGTGAACTGACCCCCTGGACAGGAACCTACGAGCAGTACTTC
CASSELTPWTGTYEQYF
>few|NA|TRBJ1-2|TRBV21-1|11
TGTGCCAGCAGCAAAGCCCATGGCTACACCTTC
CASSKAHGYTF
>NA|NA|TRBJ1-4|TRBV23-1|16
TGCGCCCGCCCCGCGGGGAACCGGTCGGCTAATGAAAAACTGTTTTTT
CARPAGNRSANEKLFF
>NA|NA|TRBJ1-5|TRBV30|13
TGTGCCTGGAGAGGGCTGGAATCCAGGGCCCAGCATTTT
CAWRGLESRAQHF
>NA|NA|TRBJ1-5|TRBV4-1|18
TGCGCCAGCAGCCAAGATAGGGGGAACAGGAACAGCAATCAGCCCCAGCATTTT
CASSQDRGNRNSNQPQHF
>NA|NA|TRBJ2-1|TRBV10-3|12
TGTGCCATCAGTGTAAGGGAGGATGAGCAGTTCTTC
CAISVREDEQFF
>NA|NA|TRBJ2-1|TRBV4-1|13
TGCGCCAGCAGCGGAGGGAGGTACAATGAGCAGTTCTTC
CASSGGRYNEQFF
>NA|TRBD1|TRBJ2-7|TRBV6-1|13
TGTGCCAGCAGCGGGACAGGGTTTTACGAGCAGTACTTC
CASSGTGFYEQYF
>NA|NA|TRBJ1-1|TRBV11-2|15
TGTGCCAGCAGCTTAGATAGGGGGGATCGGACTGAAGCTTTCTTT
CASSLDRGDRTEAFF
>NA|NA|TRBJ2-7|TRBV30|13
TGTGCCTGGAGTGTGACCAGAAATTACGAGCAGTACTTC
CAWSVTRNYEQYF
>NA|NA|TRBJ1-5|TRBV23-1|17
TGCGCCAGCAGTCAATCTCAAGAATTCTCTAGCAATCAGCCCCAGCATTTT
CASSQSQEFSSNQPQHF
>NA|NA|TRBJ2-1|TRBV9|13
TGTGCCAGCAGCGTAGCGACGTTCAATGAGCAGTTCTTC
CASSVATFNEQFF
>NA|NA|TRBJ2-5|TRBV2|10
TGTGCCAGCACCAGGGAGACCCAGTACTTC
CASTRETQYF
>NA|NA|TRBJ2-7|TRBV6-1|13
TGTGCCAGCAGCGGGACAAGGTCCTACGAGCAGTACTTC
CASSGTRSYEQYF
>NA|NA|TRBJ2-5|TRBV6-4|14
TGTGCCAGCAGTGACAGGCGGGTGGAAGAGACCCAGTACTTC
CASSDRRVEETQYF
>few|TRBD1|TRBJ2-3|TRBV4-3|13
TGCGCCAGCAGCCAAGTTACAGGGGGTACGCAGTATTTT
CASSQVTGGTQYF
>few|TRBD2|TRBJ2-5|TRBV28|14
TGTGCCAGCGGGACTAGCGGAGGTCAAGAGACCCAGTACTTC
CASGTSGGQETQYF
>NA|TRBD2|TRBJ2-3|TRBV27|17
TGTGCCAGCAGTTTAATGGCTAGCGGGTACCGAGTTGGTACGCAGTATTTT
CASSLMASGYRVGTQYF
>NA|NA|TRBJ2-1|TRBV28|15
TGTGCCAGCGGGAGCCTCGGGACGCTGTACAATGAGCAGTTCTTC
CASGSLGTLYNEQFF
>NA|TRBD1|TRBJ2-1|TRBV28|13
TGTGCCAGCAGCACACCCACAGGGGAAACTCTGTTCTTC
CASSTPTGETLFF
>NA|TRBD1|TRBJ1-3|TRBV18|20
TGTGCCAGCTCACCTAAACGACGAAACATGACAGGGCTCCCCGGAAACACCATATATTTT
CASSPKRRNMTGLPGNTIYF
>NA|TRBD1|TRBJ2-7|TRBV5-1|15
TGCGCCAGCAGCTTAGGGACAGGGGGGCACTACGAGCAGTACTTC
CASSLGTGGHYEQYF
>NA|NA|TRBJ2-2|TRBV27|14
TGTGCCAGCAGGACAGGAGTGAACACCGGGGAGCTGTTTTTT
CASRTGVNTGELFF